This T cell receptor (beta chain) stems from a study of blood T cell repertoires in COVID-19. On the study more broadly: COVID-19 samples, acute and convalescent, were from the United States, Italy and Spain. PBMCs, B-cell-depleted T cells, or T cells provided the cDNA or gDNA that made up the material.

In the source study's methods: Nucleated cell number was recorded as an estimate derived from reference gene primer amplification. Sequencing was performed with immunoSEQ multiplex PCR; in TCRdb, only in-frame clones are kept and a portion is missing. That table furnishes V, J and clone size, whereas the DNA furnished D and trimming. The table has under 200,000 clones, 80% to 95% seen once. J gave up 7 bases and V 4 bases, and 2 bases lay outside the gene matches. The CDR3 extends over 14 amino acids. Germline CDR1 is LNHDA and CDR2 is SQIVND (reference sequence). Source material: peripheral blood. This chain links TRBV19 with TRBJ1-6; TRBD1 aligns across 9 bases. The clonotype was recovered from a man between 50 and 59 years old with acute or convalescent COVID-19. CDR3 region: CASSTGQGNSPLHF. As DNA, the CDR3 is TGTGCCAGTAGTACTGGACAGGGGAATTCACCCCTCCACTTT.